The clone carrying this TCR beta chain was picked up one time. TCRdb keeps only in-frame clones here, not all; method: immunoSEQ multiplex PCR. Of fewer than 100,000 clones detected, less than 85% appear once; the ten largest clones hold approximately 0.8%. The data were taken from a study of radiotherapy plus CTLA-4 blockade in lung cancer. In the study overall: Objective response was observed in roughly 20% of patients, and disease control in 31%.

Germline values: CDR1 WNHNN, CDR2 SYGVQD (reference sequence). V gave up 6 bases and J gave up 0 bases, with 8 bases separating them. This CDR3 is 13 amino acids long. The TCR originated in a human donor with non-small cell lung cancer who had stable disease on radiotherapy plus ipilimumab. The V and J genes are TRBV10-1 and TRBJ1-1, with D tentatively TRBD1 (5 bases). This specimen consisted of peripheral blood, obtained from a patient treated with radiotherapy plus ipilimumab. CDR3 in DNA: TGCGCCAGCAGCCTACAGGTGAACACTGAAGCTTTCTTT. This sequence encodes CASSLQVNTEAFF.